The 17 T cell receptor beta chains below all came from one sample that was sequenced in a study of CD8+CD57+ T cells in acquired aplastic anemia. Genomic DNA was employed as the template in profiling TCR beta VDJ and CDR3. In TCRdb, the reads were re-called with MiXCR into one record per CDR3 protein. In the table there are approximately 200,000 distinct CDR3 sequences, 64% of which are singletons. Source material: sorted CD4+, CD8+, or CD8+CD57+ T cells (not recorded which) from PBMCs. The receptors derive from a human donor with severe aplastic anemia or a healthy control (not recorded which).

This chain links TRBV7-9 with TRBJ2-7, with a tentative D call TRBD1 (6 bases). Germline lookup yields CDR1 SEHNR and CDR2 FQNEAQ (reference sequence). The V gene lost 2 bases and the J gene lost 4 bases, with 15 bases spanning the gap. The CDR3 consists of 15 residues. For the CDR3, the DNA is TGTGCCAGCAGCTTACGGGGACAAGGGTCGTACGAGCAGTACTTC. This codes for CASSLRGQGSYEQYF.

The chain recombines TRBV20-1 with TRBJ2-3; 8 nucleotides match TRBD2. The CDR3 runs 14 residues. Germline values: CDR1 DFQATT, CDR2 SNEGSKA (reference sequence). J lost 4 bases, V lost 2 bases, and 5 bases had no gene match. The CDR3 DNA sequence: TGCAGTGCTAGAAGCGGGAGTGTCTCAGATACGCAGTATTTT. Its protein is CSARSGSVSDTQYF.

J is TRBJ2-5 and V is TRBV7-2; 7 bases are shared with TRBD2. The CDR3 is made up of 16 amino acids. Germline V lookup: CDR1 SGHTA, CDR2 FQGNSA. The V gene end was trimmed by 3 bases and the J gene end by 7 bases; junction bases not matched to a gene: 14. This chain's CDR3 is CASSLFGGWGGMTQYF. Written as DNA, the CDR3 is TGTGCCAGCAGCTTGTTCGGCGGATGGGGGGGTATGACCCAGTACTTC.

This rearrangement joins TRBV7-2 to TRBJ2-3, with 7 bases lining up with TRBD2. The CDR3 is 14 residues long. V lost 6 bases and J lost 4; bases outside the gene matches: 7. CDR1 is SGHTA and CDR2 is FQGNSA in the germline V gene. CDR3 loop: CASSVGGSSDTQYF. CDR3 in DNA: TGTGCCAGCAGTGTGGGGGGGTCGTCAGATACGCAGTATTTT.

Concerning this clonotype itself: Relative to the germline gene, one junction end is altered; a read error may explain this. The V and J genes are TRBV20-1 and TRBJ2-5; no clear D gene. The CDR3 consists of 12 residues. Germline V gene sequence: CDR1 DFQATT, CDR2 SNEGSKA (reference sequence). DNA for the CDR3: TGCAGTGCTCGCAGTATACAAGGGACCCAGTACTTC. This codes for CSARSIQGTQYF.

This clonotype was seen a few times. The junction does not match germline at one end; this may be a read error. The V call is TRBV2, the J call TRBJ2-3, with 11 bases aligning to TRBD1. The CDR3 runs to 15 residues. Germline CDR1 and CDR2: SNHLY and FYNNEI. CDR3 nucleotide sequence: TGTGCCAGCAGTCCAGGACAGGGGGCAGCAGATACACAGTATTTT. Protein: CASSPGQGAADTQYF.

Comments on this clonotype: At one end the junction does not follow the germline gene, possibly because of a read error. The chain links TRBV23-1 to TRBJ1-1; no clear D. TRBV23-1 is given ORF status, its function remaining uncertain. The CDR3 extends over 13 amino acids. The CDR3 here is CASSQISNTEAFF. The DNA of the CDR3 is TGTGCCAGCAGTCAAATAAGCAACACTGAAGCTTTCTTT.

This chain links TRBV6-4 with TRBJ1-1; D uncertain. Germline CDR1 and CDR2: MRHNA and SNTAGT. The CDR3 runs to 13 residues. Trimming cost V 2 bases and J 6 bases, with 10 bases left between them. CDR3 bases: TGTGCCAGCAGTGACAGCTCTGGGGCTGAAGCTTTCTTT. Its protein is CASSDSSGAEAFF.

This rearrangement joins TRBV29-1 to TRBJ2-5; a weak D match, TRBD2 (5 bases). This CDR3 has 12 residues. Per germline, CDR1 SQVTM and CDR2 ANQGSEA. V was pared by 8 bases and J by 3 bases, with 13 bases between. CDR3 sequence reads: CSTRGSKETQYF. CDR3 DNA sequence: TGCAGCACGCGAGGGAGCAAAGAGACCCAGTACTTC.

The rearrangement links TRBV10-3 to TRBJ2-2; D is undetermined. V was shortened by 4 bases and J by 2 bases, with 8 bases between the two germline ends. The CDR3 sequence is 14 residues long. Germline values: CDR1 ENHRY, CDR2 SYGVKD. The CDR3 nucleotides read TGTGCCATCAGTGGCCAGGTTAACACCGGGGAGCTGTTTTTT. This gives the protein CAISGQVNTGELFF.

With respect to this clonotype: Because it lacks the conserved phenylalanine or tryptophan at the end, this CDR3 is likely a read error. The chain couples TRBV20-1 to TRBJ2-3; 7 bases map to TRBD2. Germline V gene data show CDR1 as DFQATT and CDR2 as SNEGSKA (reference sequence). The CDR3 covers 14 residues. Losses at the gene ends were 3 bases for V and 1 base for J; bases not matched to a gene: 4. The CDR3 here is CSARWTRRTDTQYS. CDR3 coding DNA: TGCAGTGCTAGGTGGACTAGACGCACAGATACGCAGTATTCT.

There are a few counts of this clonotype. The J gene is TRBJ2-5, the V gene TRBV13, with unresolved D. With 5 bases removed from V and 5 bases from J, the gap between germline ends came to 12 bases. This CDR3 is built from 13 residues. Germline CDR1 PRHDT, CDR2 FYEKMQ (reference sequence). CDR3 sequence (DNA): TGTGCCAGCAGCCGATCTAAGCCCGAGACCCAGTACTTC. Its translation: CASSRSKPETQYF.

The rearrangement joins TRBV24-1 to TRBJ2-1; 15 nucleotides line up with TRBD2. Per germline, CDR1 KGHDR and CDR2 SFDVKD. After removal of 4 bases from V and 4 bases from J, the junction contained 13 bases not matched to a gene. There are 20 residues in the CDR3. CDR3 protein: CATSDSGTSGRTPTYNEQFF. The CDR3 DNA sequence: TGTGCCACCAGTGACTCCGGGACTAGCGGGAGGACTCCAACTTACAATGAGCAGTTCTTC.

This clonotype has ten or more counts. This sequence joins TRBV7-2 and TRBJ2-2; D remains ambiguous. CDR1 and CDR2 from the germline V gene are SGHTA and FQGNSA. The CDR3 runs 12 residues. V was shortened by 3 bases and J by 6 bases, with 5 bases between the two germline ends. DNA for the CDR3: TGTGCCAGCAGCTTCTGGTCCGGGGAGCTGTTTTTT. Translating gives CASSFWSGELFF.

This clonotype was picked up many times. As DNA, the CDR3 is TGTGCCAGAGATCAGACAGGGGGTAGCGGCACTGAAGCTTTCTTT. Translating it yields CARDQTGGSGTEAFF. The rearrangement links TRBV2 to TRBJ1-1, with TRBD1 matching 9 bases. V gave up 9 bases and J gave up 4 bases; unmatched junction bases: 12. Germline V CDR1 and CDR2: SNHLY, FYNNEI. This CDR3 spans 15 amino acids.

The table lists this clonotype with many counts. V is TRBV7-8 and J is TRBJ1-5; 8 nucleotides line up with TRBD1. Germline lookup yields CDR1 SGHVS and CDR2 FQNEAQ. Trimming at V came to 5 bases and at J to 9 bases, leaving 12 bases not matched to a gene. This CDR3 spans 15 amino acids. CDR3 DNA: TGTGCCAGCAGCGAGACAGGGGCCGCAATTAGGCCCCAGCATTTT. Its translation is CASSETGAAIRPQHF.

Turning to this clonotype: Because the CDR3's place on the DNA is in doubt, the DNA is left out and the CDR3 is given as listed by TCRdb. This rearrangement joins TRBV7-9 to TRBJ2-3. The germline V gene encodes CDR1 SEHNR and CDR2 FQNEAQ (reference sequence). The CDR3 has 12 residues if both end residues are counted. CDR3 sequence: CASSSSIDTQYF.